The 8 T cell receptor beta chains presented below share a single source sample, sequenced in a study of early T cells in non-severe SARS-CoV-2 infection. TCRdb itself ran the 5' RACE reads through MiXCR, one entry per CDR3 protein. This sample has tens of thousands of distinct CDR3 sequences, with 12% found just once. The sample taken for sequencing was whole blood. These receptors were obtained from an adult who was a healthcare worker with PCR-confirmed SARS-CoV-2 infection or an uninfected control (not recorded which).

This clonotype was picked up many times. The genes are TRBV7-2 and TRBJ2-1; perhaps D is TRBD1 or TRBD2 (5 bases each). CDR1 is SGHTA and CDR2 is FQGNSA in the germline V gene. CDR3 size: 12 residues. V lost 4 bases and J lost 10, with 11 bases in between. CDR3 DNA sequence: TGTGCCAGCAGCTCGGACTGGGGGGAGCAGTTCTTC. It codes for CASSSDWGEQFF.

This clonotype was found a few times. This chain joins TRBV10-3 and TRBJ2-1; 13 bases align to TRBD2. Germline values: CDR1 ENHRY, CDR2 SYGVKD. V lost 6 bases and J lost 7; bases outside the gene matches: 12. The CDR3 sequence is 17 residues long. The CDR3 loop reads CAISGPGTSGDTNEQFF. The CDR3 region has the DNA TGTGCCATCAGCGGCCCTGGGACTAGCGGGGACACAAATGAGCAGTTCTTC.

This clonotype was seen repeatedly, ten times or more. The chain carries TRBV12-3 or TRBV12-4 and TRBJ1-1; no clear D. The CDR3 sequence is 12 residues long. V gave up 4 bases and J gave up 10 bases, with 13 bases separating them. CDR3 nucleotides: TGTGCCAGCAGTTGGGTGAACCCAACAGCTTTCTTT. The encoded protein is CASSWVNPTAFF.

This sequence joins TRBV19 and TRBJ2-7, with 9 positions matching TRBD1. Losses at the gene ends were 2 bases for V and 3 bases for J; bases not matched to a gene: 5. The CDR3 has 15 residues. CDR1 is LNHDA and CDR2 is SQIVND in the germline V gene (reference sequence). The CDR3 spells CASSIPGQGLYEQYF. CDR3 coding DNA: TGTGCCAGTAGTATACCGGGACAGGGACTCTACGAGCAGTACTTC.

This chain joins TRBV29-1 and TRBJ2-1, with no clear D. The germline CDR1 and CDR2 sequences are SQVTM and ANQGSEA. Trimming took off 3 bases at V and 7 bases at J, with 1 base between the two ends. This CDR3 region has 9 residues. As DNA, the CDR3 is TGCAGCGTTGAGAATGAGCAGTTCTTC. Protein sequence: CSVENEQFF.

This clonotype has at least ten counts. The V and J genes are TRBV20-1 and TRBJ2-3; 8 bases match TRBD2. This CDR3 region has 15 residues. CDR1 and CDR2 (germline): DFQATT, SNEGSKA (reference sequence). V was pared by 5 bases and J by 2 bases, with 9 bases of the junction left unmatched. The CDR3 reads CSAPRGDRTTDTQYF. The CDR3 bases are TGCAGTGCTCCGCGGGGGGACCGCACCACAGATACGCAGTATTTT.

This clonotype occurred a few times. The chain employs TRBV6-5 and TRBJ1-4; TRBD1 agrees at 9 bases. V gave up 5 bases and J gave up 10 bases; unmatched junction bases: 14. Germline V CDR1 and CDR2: MNHEY, SVGAGI. CDR3 length: 16 residues. This CDR3 reads CASSPGTGSFRGKLFF. The CDR3, as DNA: TGTGCCAGCAGTCCTGGGACAGGGTCCTTCAGGGGAAAACTGTTTTTT.

J is TRBJ1-2 and V is TRBV7-8, with a weak D call TRBD1 (6 bases). Germline V gene sequence: CDR1 SGHVS, CDR2 FQNEAQ. Trimming removed 2 bases at V and 0 bases at J, with 13 bases between. This CDR3 region has 16 residues. The chain's CDR3 is CASSLFGQGPNYGYTF. CDR3 bases: TGTGCCAGCAGCTTATTCGGGCAGGGGCCTAACTATGGCTACACCTTC.